The rows below give T cell receptor beta chains drawn from one sample of a study of shared clonotypes between healthy human individuals. The protocol was immunoSEQ multiplex PCR, while the TCRdb copy is restricted to in-frame clones and leaves out a portion. The repertoire holds 1,500,000 or so clones, with approximately 96% as singletons. The sample taken for sequencing was naive CD4+ T cells sorted from blood. All receptors derive from a man between 25 and 39 years old in good health. The CDR3 runs from the conserved cysteine through the conserved F or W. The order of the fields is D gene, J gene, CDR3 length, clone size, V gene, CDR3 DNA, CDR3 protein. A D gene is named only where the DNA matches it firmly. Clone size is given for some rows only: seen once, a few or many times, or a class if the clone is expanded.

d_gene: -
j_gene: TRBJ2-7
len: 13
abundance: -
v_gene: TRBV5-6
CDR3nt: TGTGCCAGCAGGTTGAGGGGAGTCGGCGAGCAGTACTTC
CDR3aa: CASRLRGVGEQYF

d_gene: -
j_gene: TRBJ2-5
len: 14
abundance: -
v_gene: TRBV28
CDR3nt: TGTGCCAGCAGTTTTAAGGGTTGGGAGGAGACCCAGTACTTC
CDR3aa: CASSFKGWEETQYF

d_gene: -
j_gene: TRBJ1-5
len: 17
abundance: -
v_gene: TRBV19
CDR3nt: TGTGCCAGTAGTATTAGGGGGACTCCCACCAGCGGACAGCCCCAGCATTTT
CDR3aa: CASSIRGTPTSGQPQHF

d_gene: TRBD1
j_gene: TRBJ2-6
len: 17
abundance: -
v_gene: TRBV29-1
CDR3nt: TGCAGCGTTGTCGACAGGGCGGAACCCTCTGGGGCCAACGTCCTGACTTTC
CDR3aa: CSVVDRAEPSGANVLTF

d_gene: -
j_gene: TRBJ1-5
len: 16
abundance: -
v_gene: TRBV18
CDR3nt: TGTGCCAGCTCACTGCGGCAGGCACAAGGCAATCAGCCCCAGCATTTT
CDR3aa: CASSLRQAQGNQPQHF

d_gene: -
j_gene: TRBJ2-3
len: 13
abundance: -
v_gene: TRBV29-1
CDR3nt: TGCAGCGGTAGCAGGGGTTTGGCAGATACGCAGTATTTT
CDR3aa: CSGSRGLADTQYF

d_gene: TRBD2
j_gene: TRBJ2-7
len: 14
abundance: -
v_gene: TRBV7-2
CDR3nt: TGTGCCAGCACCCCGACTAGCGGGACCTACGAGCAGTACTTC
CDR3aa: CASTPTSGTYEQYF

d_gene: -
j_gene: TRBJ2-1
len: 16
abundance: -
v_gene: TRBV15
CDR3nt: TGTGCCACCAGCCGCGCCGACTGGTACTCCTACAATGAGCAGTTCTTC
CDR3aa: CATSRADWYSYNEQFF

d_gene: -
j_gene: TRBJ1-4
len: 15
abundance: -
v_gene: TRBV7-2
CDR3nt: TGTGCCAGCAGCTCCGGGGGCAGGGCGCAGGAAAAACTGTTTTTT
CDR3aa: CASSSGGRAQEKLFF

d_gene: -
j_gene: TRBJ1-1
len: 14
abundance: once
v_gene: TRBV11-2
CDR3nt: TGTGCCAGCAGGGTGCACGAGAGGAACACTGAAGCTTTCTTT
CDR3aa: CASRVHERNTEAFF

d_gene: TRBD1
j_gene: TRBJ2-7
len: 13
abundance: -
v_gene: TRBV18
CDR3nt: TGTGCCAGCTCAATCGGACAGGGCTACGAGCAGTACTTC
CDR3aa: CASSIGQGYEQYF

d_gene: -
j_gene: TRBJ2-7
len: 14
abundance: -
v_gene: TRBV2
CDR3nt: TGTGCCAGCAGCCCCGGCGGGACGGCCTACGAGCAGTACTTC
CDR3aa: CASSPGGTAYEQYF

d_gene: TRBD2
j_gene: TRBJ2-7
len: 17
abundance: -
v_gene: TRBV13
CDR3nt: TGTGCCAGCAGCTTAAGTGTACTAGCGGGAGAATGGTACGAGCAGTACTTC
CDR3aa: CASSLSVLAGEWYEQYF

d_gene: -
j_gene: TRBJ2-7
len: 15
abundance: -
v_gene: TRBV4-1
CDR3nt: TGCGCCAGCAGCCAACCGCTAGCGTTCTCCTACGAGCAGTACTTC
CDR3aa: CASSQPLAFSYEQYF

d_gene: -
j_gene: TRBJ2-3
len: 16
abundance: -
v_gene: TRBV25-1
CDR3nt: TGTGCCAGCAGTGAATATAGGGGGGGGCCTACAGATACGCAGTATTTT
CDR3aa: CASSEYRGGPTDTQYF

d_gene: -
j_gene: TRBJ2-7
len: 15
abundance: -
v_gene: TRBV5-1
CDR3nt: TGCGCCAGCAGCTTGGCCTTTGGCAGGAGCTACGAGCAGTACTTC
CDR3aa: CASSLAFGRSYEQYF

d_gene: -
j_gene: TRBJ2-6
len: 19
abundance: -
v_gene: TRBV27
CDR3nt: TGTGCCAGCAGACCGGGTCGCTCTCTGGGTTACTCTGGGGCCAACGTCCTGACTTTC
CDR3aa: CASRPGRSLGYSGANVLTF

d_gene: TRBD1
j_gene: TRBJ2-6
len: 16
abundance: -
v_gene: TRBV2
CDR3nt: TGTGCCAGCACCCGTGGACAGGGGAGTGGGGCCAACGTCCTGACTTTC
CDR3aa: CASTRGQGSGANVLTF